This T cell receptor (beta chain) is from a study of blood T cell repertoires in COVID-19. The overall study: Both acute and convalescent COVID-19 samples were obtained from the United States, Italy and Spain. Sources were T cells, B-cell-depleted T cells, or PBMCs; the material itself was cDNA or gDNA.

Under the authors' procedure: Reference gene primer amplification gave nucleated cell count estimates. Assay used: immunoSEQ multiplex PCR; TCRdb lists only in-frame clones, some missing. From that table come the V and J calls and clone size; the DNA was used to work out D and trimming. The sample has more than 150,000 clones; roughly 80% are singletons. Trimming at V came to 3 bases and at J to 9 bases, leaving 13 bases not matched to a gene. Germline values: CDR1 MDHEN, CDR2 SYDVKM. The CDR3 consists of 16 residues. The chain couples TRBV28 to TRBJ2-1; TRBD2 matches 8 bases. This receptor was identified in a man in his 60s with acute or convalescent COVID-19. Input material: peripheral blood. The CDR3 region is CASSLVRAGAASEQFF. The CDR3 DNA reads TGTGCCAGCAGTTTGGTGAGAGCGGGAGCGGCGAGTGAGCAGTTCTTC.